Each of the 16 T cell receptor beta chains below was sequenced from the same sample in a study of cytomegalovirus exposure and HLA in healthy donors. PCR used 60 Vbeta primers and 13 Jbeta primers. TCRdb keeps only in-frame clones here, not all; method: immunoSEQ multiplex PCR. Found here are about 140,000 clones, around 85% of them singletons; the top ten hold 2.5% to 3.5%. What was sequenced was PBMCs. Receptors were obtained from a woman aged 25 to 45 in good health and CMV-seronegative.

The rearrangement links TRBV19 to TRBJ2-7; D possibly corresponds to TRBD1 (5 bases). From germline, CDR1 is LNHDA and CDR2 SQIVND (reference sequence). V lost 3 bases to trimming and J lost 4 bases, with 10 bases between them. This CDR3 has 13 residues. CDR3 amino acids: CASSIRQGYEQYF. CDR3 nucleotides: TGTGCCAGTAGTATTCGCCAGGGTTACGAGCAGTACTTC.

The chain uses TRBV27 and TRBJ2-2, with 10 bases identical to TRBD2. The V gene end was trimmed by 2 bases and the J gene end by 5 bases; junction bases not matched to a gene: 8. Looked up from germline, CDR1 is MNHEY and CDR2 is SMNVEV (reference sequence). This CDR3 is 17 amino acids long. CDR3 in amino acids: CASSLAAGGLGTGELFF. DNA for the CDR3: TGTGCCAGCAGTTTAGCAGCGGGGGGGCTGGGAACCGGGGAGCTGTTTTTT.

There are a few counts of this clone. The chain carries TRBV6-1 and TRBJ1-1, with D unresolved. V gave up 1 base and J gave up 6 bases, with 9 bases separating them. Germline CDR1 MNHNS, CDR2 SASEGT. The CDR3 runs 13 residues. The CDR3 DNA reads TGTGCCAGCAGTGAAGAATCGAGGGCTGAAGCTTTCTTT. It specifies CASSEESRAEAFF.

This chain connects TRBV6-1 to TRBJ1-1; D gene unclear. CDR3 length equals 12 residues. V gave up 5 bases and J gave up 10 bases, with 14 bases separating them. Germline values: CDR1 MNHNS, CDR2 SASEGT. CDR3 coding DNA: TGTGCCAGCAGTCCTCAAAATCGGGGAGCTTTCTTT. Translating it yields CASSPQNRGAFF.

V gene TRBV5-1 combines with J gene TRBJ2-2; 11 bases are shared with TRBD2. CDR3 length: 18 amino acids. The V and J ends lost 0 bases and 0 bases, in that order; junction bases with no gene match: 4. Germline V CDR1 and CDR2: SGHRS, YFSETQ. The CDR3 bases are TGCGCCAGCAGCTTGGAGCCTAGCGGGAGGACGAACACCGGGGAGCTGTTTTTT. Translated: CASSLEPSGRTNTGELFF.

This chain connects TRBV18 to TRBJ2-5; possibly TRBD1 for D (6 bases). Germline CDR1 KGHSH, CDR2 LQKENI. The ends were cut back, 2 bases at V and 5 bases at J, with 12 bases in the middle. This CDR3 has 14 amino acids. Written as DNA, the CDR3 is TGTGCCAGCTCACCAACCAGGGGAGATGAGACCCAGTACTTC. Amino acid sequence: CASSPTRGDETQYF. The variable domain in full, with the rest retrieved from reference TRBV18 and TRBJ2-5, is NAGVMQNPRHLVRRRGQEARLRCSPMKGHSHVYWYRQLPEEGLKFMVYLQKENIIDESGMPKERFSAEFPKEGPSILRIQQVVRGDSAAYFCASSPTRGDETQYFGPGTRLLVL.

This rearrangement joins TRBV5-6 to TRBJ2-5, with a weak D call TRBD2 (5 bases). CDR1 and CDR2 from the germline V gene are SGHDT and YYEEEE. V lost 0 bases and J 1 base, leaving 10 bases between the germline ends. The CDR3 covers 15 residues. CDR3 coding DNA: TGTGCCAGCAGCTTGGGGGCTAGCCCCCAAGAGACCCAGTACTTC. Translation gives CASSLGASPQETQYF.

The V call is TRBV19, the J call TRBJ1-6; tentative D call: TRBD1 (6 bases). The germline CDR1 and CDR2 sequences are LNHDA and SQIVND (reference sequence). The CDR3 extends over 13 amino acids. Trimming cost V 8 bases and J 9 bases, with 14 bases left between them. In nucleotides, the CDR3 is TGTGCCAGTCGGGACATTGGTGCTTCACCCCTCCACTTT. This encodes CASRDIGASPLHF.

This clone came up a few times. The chain combines TRBV13 with TRBJ1-1; 8 bases are shared with TRBD1. Germline loops: CDR1 PRHDT, CDR2 FYEKMQ (reference sequence). The CDR3 is made up of 16 amino acids. Germline trimming cut 1 base from V and 5 bases from J; bases unmatched to any gene: 9. CDR3: CASSLVRRDRGTEAFF. In DNA, the CDR3 is TGTGCCAGCAGCTTAGTAAGGAGAGACAGGGGAACTGAAGCTTTCTTT.

The CDR3 DNA reads as TGTGCCAGCTCGCCGGGACAGGGAAGCAATCAGCCCCAGCATTTT. Residues: CASSPGQGSNQPQHF. This chain uses TRBV18 with TRBJ1-5; TRBD1 aligns across 9 bases. V lost 6 bases and J lost 1; bases outside the gene matches: 4. Per the germline V gene, CDR1 is KGHSH and CDR2 is LQKENI. The CDR3 sequence is 15 residues long.

The rearrangement uses TRBV19 and TRBJ2-5, with a weak D call TRBD2 (5 bases). Germline CDR1 reads LNHDA; CDR2 reads SQIVND (reference sequence). The length of the CDR3 is 15 residues. V lost 4 bases and J lost 0, with 12 bases in between. The CDR3 reads CASSRGLTYQETQYF. CDR3 nucleotides: TGTGCCAGTAGTAGAGGACTGACGTACCAAGAGACCCAGTACTTC.

This clone has a handful of counts. The gene calls are TRBV7-6 and TRBJ2-3; D gene uncertain. The germline CDR1 and CDR2 sequences are SGHVS and FNYEAQ. There are 15 residues in the CDR3. V was clipped by 5 bases and J by 4 bases, with 16 bases between them. CDR3 DNA: TGTGCCAGCAGCCCCCAAACTATCGATGCAGATACGCAGTATTTT. Translating it yields CASSPQTIDADTQYF.

The chain employs TRBV11-3 and TRBJ1-1, with TRBD1 identical over 7 bases. V dropped 3 bases and J dropped 4; count of bases not matched to a gene: 8. Looked up from germline, CDR1 is SGHNT and CDR2 is YENEEA. The CDR3 loop spans 15 amino acids. The CDR3 DNA reads TGTGCCAGCAGCTTTGAGGGGGCGAGGGGCACTGAAGCTTTCTTT. Protein: CASSFEGARGTEAFF.

In its sample, this clone was seen a few times. The chain combines TRBV2 with TRBJ1-4; TRBD1 matches at 7 bases. The CDR3 runs 12 residues. V gave up 8 bases and J gave up 7 bases; unmatched junction bases: 4. In germline, CDR1 is SNHLY, CDR2 FYNNEI. The CDR3: CASRQGVEKLFF. In DNA, the CDR3 is TGTGCCAGCCGACAGGGCGTTGAAAAACTGTTTTTT.

The gene calls are TRBV19 and TRBJ1-3, with no clear D. Deletions cut 1 base from V and 4 bases from J, with 5 bases between. Germline V gene data show CDR1 as LNHDA and CDR2 as SQIVND (reference sequence). The CDR3 is 13 amino acids. The CDR3 coding sequence is TGTGCCAGTAGTATAGGAGGCGGAAACACCATATATTTT. Encoded protein: CASSIGGGNTIYF.

The rearrangement uses TRBV7-8 and TRBJ2-5; tentatively, D is TRBD2 (6 bases). Trimming removed 1 base from V and 2 bases from J, with 8 bases in between. Germline CDR1 is SGHVS and CDR2 is FQNEAQ. The length of the CDR3 is 14 residues. The CDR3 coding sequence is TGTGCCAGCAGCTTAGTAGGAGGGCAAGAGACCCAGTACTTC. Its translation: CASSLVGGQETQYF.